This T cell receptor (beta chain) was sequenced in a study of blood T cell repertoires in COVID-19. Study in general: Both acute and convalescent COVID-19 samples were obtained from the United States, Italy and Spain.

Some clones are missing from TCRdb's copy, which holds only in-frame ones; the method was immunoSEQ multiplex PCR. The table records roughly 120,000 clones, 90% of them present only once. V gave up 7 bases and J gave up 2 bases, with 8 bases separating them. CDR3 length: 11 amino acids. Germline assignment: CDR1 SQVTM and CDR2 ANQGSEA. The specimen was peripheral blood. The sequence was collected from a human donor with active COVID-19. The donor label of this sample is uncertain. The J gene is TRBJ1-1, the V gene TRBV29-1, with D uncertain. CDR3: CSAQANTEAFF. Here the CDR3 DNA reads TGCAGCGCCCAAGCTAACACTGAAGCTTTCTTT.